The next 9 T cell receptor beta chains were all read from a single sample in a study of regulatory T cells in long-lasting Graves disease. Time point reported: newly diagnosed GD, antithyroid drugs for less than 3 months. Making the TCR library involved RNA that had been extracted from PBMCs. Arm-PCR of CDR3 regions and iRepertoire HTBI primers were used to build TCR beta libraries. MiXCR was run by TCRdb on the multiplex PCR reads, yielding one entry per CDR3 protein. The data hold 450,000 to 500,000 distinct CDR3 sequences, with about a sixth observed a single time. Another study also made use of these data, one on T cells in Graves' hyperthyroidism and ophthalmopathy.

The material was peripheral blood mononuclear cells (PBMCs), obtained at new diagnosis, from a patient treated with antithyroid drugs. The receptors were sampled from a man aged 40-55 years with Graves disease.

Ten or more counts support this clonotype. V gene TRBV29-1 combines with J gene TRBJ2-7; 9 bases fit TRBD1. Germline V CDR1 and CDR2: SQVTM, ANQGSEA. Losses at the gene ends were 1 base for V and 1 base for J; bases not matched to a gene: 2. The CDR3 is made up of 14 amino acids. DNA for the CDR3: TGCAGCGTTGAAGGGGGACAGGGATCCTACGAGCAGTACTTC. Translating it yields CSVEGGQGSYEQYF.

To note about this clonotype: A far larger clone is one nucleotide away, so this likely arose from a read error. This rearrangement joins TRBV7-2 to TRBJ2-3, with TRBD1 matching 7 bases. Germline CDR1 reads SGHTA; CDR2 reads FQGNSA. The J segment lost 7 bases and the V segment lost 7 bases, leaving 14 bases of the junction unmatched. The CDR3 runs 15 residues. CDR3 sequence (DNA): TGTGCCAGCACTCCGACAGGGTTAAGCGCAAATACGCAGTATTTT. This gives the protein CASTPTGLSANTQYF.

This clonotype has ten or more counts. The rearrangement links TRBV5-1 to TRBJ2-7; D not resolved. Deletions cut 0 bases from V and 0 bases from J, with 10 bases between. From germline, CDR1 is SGHRS and CDR2 YFSETQ. This CDR3 comprises 15 residues. CDR3 amino acids: CASSLGLTSSYEQYF. The CDR3 nucleotides are TGCGCCAGCAGCTTGGGACTGACCAGCTCCTACGAGCAGTACTTC.

The table lists this clonotype with many counts. The genes are TRBV28 and TRBJ2-1, with D perhaps TRBD1 or TRBD2 (5 bases each). The CDR3 length is 14 residues. The germline CDR1 and CDR2 sequences are MDHEN and SYDVKM. V dropped 4 bases and J dropped 9 bases, with 16 bases sitting between them. The chain's CDR3 is CASSSSSSGREQFF. CDR3 bases: TGTGCCAGCAGTTCTTCTAGCTCAGGGCGTGAGCAGTTCTTC.

The chain has TRBV7-6 and TRBJ2-2; D is perhaps TRBD1 (5 bases). CDR3 length: 16 residues. Trimming left V 1 base short and J 5 bases short, with 14 bases between. Germline V gene sequence: CDR1 SGHVS, CDR2 FNYEAQ. CDR3 nucleotide sequence: TGTGCCAGCAGCTTAGGATCAGGGCAAGGAACCGGGGAGCTGTTTTTT. Translating it yields CASSLGSGQGTGELFF. Full variable domain (rest looked up from reference TRBV7-6 and TRBJ2-2): GAGVSQSPRYKVTKRGQDVALRCDPISGHVSLYWYRQALGQGPEFLTYFNYEAQQDKSGLPNDRFSAERPEGSISTLTIQRTEQRDSAMYRCASSLGSGQGTGELFFGEGSRLTVL.

This clonotype has more than one count but fewer than ten. V usage is TRBV30 and J usage is TRBJ2-3; TRBD2 aligns across 13 bases. The CDR3 contains 15 residues. V was pared by 3 bases and J by 6 bases, with 6 bases of the junction left unmatched. The germline V gene has CDR1 GTSNPN and CDR2 SVGIG (reference sequence). CDR3 nucleotides: TGTGCCTGGAGCCGCCCGGGACTAGCGGGGGATACGCAGTATTTT. Protein: CAWSRPGLAGDTQYF.

Ten or more counts support this clonotype. V usage is TRBV7-4 and J usage is TRBJ2-3; D call uncertain. The CDR3 runs 17 residues. Trimming took 2 bases from V and 2 from J, leaving 17 bases between them. The V gene's germline CDR1 is SGHVT and CDR2 SQSDAQ. The CDR3 DNA follows: TGTGCCAGCAGCTTACCCCCGCTAGTAGGGCCCACAGATACGCAGTATTTT. This sequence encodes CASSLPPLVGPTDTQYF.

This rearrangement joins TRBV10-3 to TRBJ2-7; possibly TRBD1 for D (6 bases). The CDR3 consists of 14 residues. The germline gives CDR1 ENHRY, CDR2 SYGVKD. Trimming pared 0 bases from V and 7 bases from J, leaving 13 bases between. In DNA, the CDR3 is TGTGCCATCAGTGAGTCCAGGACAGACCCTGAGCAGTACTTC. Its translation: CAISESRTDPEQYF.

The rearrangement joins TRBV2 to TRBJ1-5, with 8 bases that match TRBD1. CDR1 is SNHLY, CDR2 FYNNEI, per germline. Unmatched junction bases numbered 13, after V lost 9 bases and J lost 3 bases. CDR3 length: 16 residues. CDR3 in DNA: TGTGCCAGTAGATCTATGGGGACAGGTTCCAATCAGCCCCAGCATTTT. Protein product: CASRSMGTGSNQPQHF.